One and the same sample provided the 6 T cell receptor beta chains below, sequenced in a study of control samples from healthy donors and cancer patients. Only in-frame clones appear in the TCRdb table, and some are missing; sequencing was by immunoSEQ multiplex PCR. The table includes over 150,000 clones, roughly 94% detected once. The sample comprised blood. The source is a man aged 35 to 55 in good health.

The chain links TRBV6-1 to TRBJ1-3; D unresolved. The CDR3 consists of 15 residues. Germline CDR1 MNHNS, CDR2 SASEGT. With 1 base removed from V and 7 bases from J, the gap between germline ends came to 14 bases. This CDR3 reads CASSEVGWGVNTIYF. CDR3 DNA sequence: TGTGCCAGCAGTGAAGTGGGATGGGGAGTTAACACCATATATTTT.

The J gene is TRBJ1-6, the V gene TRBV6-2 or TRBV6-3, with TRBD1 matching over 10 bases. V lost 0 bases, J lost 7 bases, and 3 bases stayed unmatched. CDR3 length equals 16 residues. The germline gives CDR1 MNHEY, CDR2 SVGEGT. The CDR3 loop reads CASSYSGTGANSPLHF. Here the CDR3 DNA reads TGTGCCAGCAGTTACTCCGGGACAGGGGCGAATTCACCCCTCCACTTT.

This clone was recorded only once. This chain uses TRBV28 with TRBJ2-3; D is ambiguous. From germline, CDR1 is MDHEN and CDR2 SYDVKM. This CDR3 is built from 15 residues. Trimming stripped 5 bases from V and 6 bases from J, with 18 bases between. The chain's CDR3 is CASSPRRSIGDTQYF. The CDR3 region has the DNA TGTGCCAGCAGTCCCAGAAGGAGCATCGGGGATACGCAGTATTTT.

The chain links TRBV20-1 to TRBJ2-3, with 9 bases aligning to TRBD2. Trimming at V came to 3 bases and at J to 1 base, leaving 8 bases not matched to a gene. The CDR3 has 16 residues. The germline gives CDR1 DFQATT, CDR2 SNEGSKA (reference sequence). CDR3 amino acids: CSASTLRGGRTDTQYF. The DNA for the CDR3 is TGCAGTGCTAGTACCCTGCGGGGGGGCCGCACAGATACGCAGTATTTT.

V gene TRBV7-9 combines with J gene TRBJ1-1, with D uncertain. Trimming removed 4 bases from V and 9 bases from J, with 12 bases in between. This CDR3 is 12 amino acids long. Germline V gene lookup returns CDR1 SEHNR and CDR2 FQNEAQ (reference sequence). CDR3 DNA sequence: TGTGCCAGCAGCTCGGCCGGGCCTCAAGCTTTCTTT. It codes for CASSSAGPQAFF.

This clone has a single count. At one end, the junction sequence differs from germline, possibly due to a read error. The sample has other DNA sequences that encode this CDR3 too. The chain joins TRBV5-1 to TRBJ2-2; weak D call: TRBD2 (6 bases). Germline assignment: CDR1 SGHRS and CDR2 YFSETQ. The length of the CDR3 is 14 residues. The CDR3: CASTERARTGELFF. Written as DNA, the CDR3 is TGCGCCAGCACCGAGCGGGCACGCACCGGGGAGCTATTTTTT.